The present TCR beta chain was sequenced within a study of blood T cell repertoires in COVID-19. In the study overall: T cells, B-cell-depleted T cells, or PBMCs supplied cDNA or gDNA.

The CDR3 contains 15 residues. The ends were cut back, 2 bases at V and 1 base at J, with 11 bases in the middle. Germline-derived CDR1 and CDR2 are SGHAT and FQNNGV. Some clones are missing from TCRdb's copy, which holds only in-frame ones; the method was immunoSEQ multiplex PCR. The data contain 35,000 to 50,000 clones, around 82% of them singletons. The source material was peripheral blood. This clonotype was obtained from a woman aged 80 or over with acute or convalescent COVID-19. The chain employs TRBV11-2 and TRBJ1-1, with a tentative D call TRBD1 (5 bases). The CDR3 DNA reads TGTGCCAGCAGCTTAAGCCGCAGGGAGAACACTGAAGCTTTCTTT. This sequence encodes CASSLSRRENTEAFF.